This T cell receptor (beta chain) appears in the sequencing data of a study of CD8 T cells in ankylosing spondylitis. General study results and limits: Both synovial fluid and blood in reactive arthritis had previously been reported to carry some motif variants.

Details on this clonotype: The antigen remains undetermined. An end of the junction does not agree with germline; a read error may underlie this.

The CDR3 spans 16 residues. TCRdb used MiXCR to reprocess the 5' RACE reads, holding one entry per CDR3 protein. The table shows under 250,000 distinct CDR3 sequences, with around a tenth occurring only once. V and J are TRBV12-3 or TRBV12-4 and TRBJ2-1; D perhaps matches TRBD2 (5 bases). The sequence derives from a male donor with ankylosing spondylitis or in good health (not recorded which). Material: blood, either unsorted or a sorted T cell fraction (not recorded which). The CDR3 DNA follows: TGTGCCAGCAGTTTAGTGATAGCGAGCTCCTACAATGGGCAGTTCTTC. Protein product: CASSLVIASSYNGQFF.